This paragraph covers one T cell receptor (beta chain) sequence. A read error may produce the germline difference seen at one junction end. Unique molecular identifiers were affixed to single, distinct cDNA molecules. One entry per CDR3 protein, called by TCRdb with MiXCR from the 5' RACE reads. The sample shows about 59,000 distinct CDR3 sequences, less than 15% of them seen only once. Germline CDR1 reads MNHNY; CDR2 reads SVGAGI (reference sequence). The CDR3 runs 14 residues. This record comes from a study of early T cells in non-severe SARS-CoV-2 infection. Sequencing was performed on whole blood, taken at baseline. The TCR sequence derives from an adult who was a healthcare worker with PCR-confirmed SARS-CoV-2 infection or an uninfected control (not recorded which). This chain uses TRBV6-6 with TRBJ1-5; D gene unclear. CDR3 nucleotide sequence: TGTACCAGCAGTTACGGGCGGACTAATCAGCCCCAGCATTTT. This codes for CTSSYGRTNQPQHF.